This entry describes one TCR beta chain. The antigen is unknown. This sample stems from a study of CD8 T cells in ankylosing spondylitis. The CDR3 consists of 17 residues. Trimming pared 2 bases from V and 4 bases from J, leaving 17 bases between. The authors made TCR beta libraries by quantitative 5'-RACE with molecular barcodes. TCRdb used MiXCR to reprocess the 5' RACE reads, holding one entry per CDR3 protein. The table records about 540,000 distinct CDR3 sequences, approximately 11% of them present only once. General study results and limits: Matched synovial fluid from ankylosing spondylitis patients was reported to be enriched for disease-linked clones. Typical of ankylosing spondylitis blood, it appeared, was a TCR beta motif of eight highly homologous variants.

The chain is built from TRBV12-3 or TRBV12-4 and TRBJ2-2, with D uncertain. This clonotype was obtained from a male donor with ankylosing spondylitis. The material sequenced was blood, either unsorted or a sorted T cell fraction (not recorded which). The CDR3 region has the DNA TGTGCCAGCAGTTTAAGTGTTGGTATGGCGGTCACCGGGGAGCTGTTTTTT. It encodes CASSLSVGMAVTGELFF.